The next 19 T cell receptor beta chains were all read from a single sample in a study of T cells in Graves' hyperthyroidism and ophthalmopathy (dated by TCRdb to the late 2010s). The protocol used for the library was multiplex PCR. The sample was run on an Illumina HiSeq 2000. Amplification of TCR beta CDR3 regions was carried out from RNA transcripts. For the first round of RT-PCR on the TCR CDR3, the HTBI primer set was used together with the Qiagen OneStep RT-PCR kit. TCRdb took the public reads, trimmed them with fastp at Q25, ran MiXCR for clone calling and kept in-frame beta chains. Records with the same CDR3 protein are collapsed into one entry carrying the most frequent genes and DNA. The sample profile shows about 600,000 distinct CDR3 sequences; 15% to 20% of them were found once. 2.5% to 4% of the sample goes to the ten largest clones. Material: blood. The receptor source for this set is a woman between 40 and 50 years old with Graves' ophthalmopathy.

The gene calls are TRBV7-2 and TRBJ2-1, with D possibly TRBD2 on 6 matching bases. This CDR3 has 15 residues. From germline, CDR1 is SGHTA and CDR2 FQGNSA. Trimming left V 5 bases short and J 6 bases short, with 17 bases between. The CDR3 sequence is CASSPTNGRSNEQFF. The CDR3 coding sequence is TGTGCCAGCAGCCCTACGAACGGGAGATCCAATGAGCAGTTCTTC.

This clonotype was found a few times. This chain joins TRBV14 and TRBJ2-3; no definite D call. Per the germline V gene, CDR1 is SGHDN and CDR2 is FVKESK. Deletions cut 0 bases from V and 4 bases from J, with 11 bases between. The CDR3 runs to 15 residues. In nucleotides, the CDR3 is TGTGCCAGCAGCCAAGATAGTAGCTGGGCAGATACGCAGTATTTT. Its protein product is CASSQDSSWADTQYF.

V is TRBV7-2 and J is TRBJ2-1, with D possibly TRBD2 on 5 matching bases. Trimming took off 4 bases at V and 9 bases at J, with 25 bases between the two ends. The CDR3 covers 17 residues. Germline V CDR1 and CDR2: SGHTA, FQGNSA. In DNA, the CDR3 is TGTGCCAGCAGCTCCCCAGTGCTAGCAAGTATACAAGGTGAGCAGTTCTTC. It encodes CASSSPVLASIQGEQFF.

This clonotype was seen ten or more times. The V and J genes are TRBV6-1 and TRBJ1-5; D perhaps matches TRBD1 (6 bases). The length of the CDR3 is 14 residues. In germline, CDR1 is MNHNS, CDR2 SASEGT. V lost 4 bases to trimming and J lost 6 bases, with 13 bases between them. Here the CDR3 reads CASSVQGVGQPQHF. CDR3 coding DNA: TGTGCCAGCAGTGTACAGGGCGTAGGTCAGCCCCAGCATTTT.

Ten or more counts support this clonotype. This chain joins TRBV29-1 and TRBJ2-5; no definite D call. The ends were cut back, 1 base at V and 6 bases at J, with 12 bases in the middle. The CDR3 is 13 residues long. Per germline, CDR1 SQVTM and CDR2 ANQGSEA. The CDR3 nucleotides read TGCAGCGTTGAAGGTGGGCAGAAGAAGACCCAGTACTTC. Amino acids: CSVEGGQKKTQYF.

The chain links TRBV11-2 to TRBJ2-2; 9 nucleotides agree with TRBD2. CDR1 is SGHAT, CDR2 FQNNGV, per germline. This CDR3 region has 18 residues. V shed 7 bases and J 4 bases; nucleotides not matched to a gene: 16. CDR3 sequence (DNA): TGTGCCAGCACCCTTCGGGTGGCGGGAGGGCACGGCACCGGGGAGCTGTTTTTT. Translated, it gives CASTLRVAGGHGTGELFF.

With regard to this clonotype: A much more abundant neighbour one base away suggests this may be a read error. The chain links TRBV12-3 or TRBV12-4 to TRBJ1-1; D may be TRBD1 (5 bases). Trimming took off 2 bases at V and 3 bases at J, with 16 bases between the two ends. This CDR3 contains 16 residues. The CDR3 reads CASSLKRGSWDTEAFF. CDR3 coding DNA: TGTGCCAGCAGTTTAAAACGGGGGAGCTGGGACACTGAAGCTTTCTTT.

DNA for the CDR3: TGTGCCAGCAGATCCCGTTCCGGGACAGGGAACACTGAAGCTTTCTTT. Translated, it gives CASRSRSGTGNTEAFF. The chain carries TRBV7-9 and TRBJ1-1; 8 nucleotides agree with TRBD1. The CDR3 has 16 residues. V trimming: 6 bases; J trimming: 1 base; junction bases outside the gene matches: 10. Germline V gene data show CDR1 as SEHNR and CDR2 as FQNEAQ (reference sequence). Full variable domain (missing parts from reference TRBV7-9 and TRBJ1-1): DTGVSQNPRHKITKRGQNVTFRCDPISEHNRLYWYRQTLGQGPEFLTYFQNEAQLEKSRLLSDRFSAERPKGSFSTLEIQRTEQGDSAMYLCASRSRSGTGNTEAFFGQGTRLTVV.

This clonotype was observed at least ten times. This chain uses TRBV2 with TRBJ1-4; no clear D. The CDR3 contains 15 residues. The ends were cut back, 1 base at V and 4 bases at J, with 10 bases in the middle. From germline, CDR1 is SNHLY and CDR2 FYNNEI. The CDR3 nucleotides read TGTGCCAGCAGTGAAGGGGCGGCTCGTAATGAAAAACTGTTTTTT. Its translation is CASSEGAARNEKLFF.

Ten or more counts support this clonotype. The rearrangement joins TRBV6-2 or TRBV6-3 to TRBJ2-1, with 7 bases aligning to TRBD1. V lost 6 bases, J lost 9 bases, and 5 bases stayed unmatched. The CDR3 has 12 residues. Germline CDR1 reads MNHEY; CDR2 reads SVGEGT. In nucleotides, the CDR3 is TGTGCCAGCAGCACACAGGGGATTGAGCAGTTCTTC. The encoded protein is CASSTQGIEQFF.

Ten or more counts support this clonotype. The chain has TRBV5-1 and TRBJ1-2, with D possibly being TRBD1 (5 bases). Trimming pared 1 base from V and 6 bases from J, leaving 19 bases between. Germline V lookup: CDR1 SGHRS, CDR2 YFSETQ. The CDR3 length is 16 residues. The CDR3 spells CASSLRQNPTLDGYTF. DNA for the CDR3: TGCGCCAGCAGCTTGAGACAGAACCCCACCCTGGATGGCTACACCTTC. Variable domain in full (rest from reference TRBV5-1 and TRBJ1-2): KAGVTQTPRYLIKTRGQQVTLSCSPISGHRSVSWYQQTPGQGLQFLFEYFSETQRNKGNFPGRFSGRQFSNSRSEMNVSTLELGDSALYLCASSLRQNPTLDGYTFGSGTRLTVV.

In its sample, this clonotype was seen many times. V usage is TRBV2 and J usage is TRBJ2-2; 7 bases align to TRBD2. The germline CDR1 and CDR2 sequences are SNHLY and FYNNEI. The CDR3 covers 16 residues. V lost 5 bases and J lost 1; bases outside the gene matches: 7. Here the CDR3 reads CASSLSGIRNTGELFF. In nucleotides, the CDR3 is TGTGCCAGCAGTTTAAGCGGGATTAGGAACACCGGGGAGCTGTTTTTT.

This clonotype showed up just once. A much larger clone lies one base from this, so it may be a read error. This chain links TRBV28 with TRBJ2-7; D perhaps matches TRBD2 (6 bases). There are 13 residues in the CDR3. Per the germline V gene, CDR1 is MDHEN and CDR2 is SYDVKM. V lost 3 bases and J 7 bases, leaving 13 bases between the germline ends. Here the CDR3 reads CASSFNFGGEQYF. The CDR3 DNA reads TGTGCCAGCAGTTTCAACTTTGGGGGGGAGCAGTACTTC.

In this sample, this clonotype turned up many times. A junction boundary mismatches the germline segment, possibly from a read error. The CDR3 sequence is CASSFGDSGIYSEQFF. For the CDR3, the DNA is TGCGCCAGCAGCTTTGGGGATTCCGGGATCTACAGTGAGCAGTTCTTC. The chain recombines TRBV5-1 with TRBJ2-1; D possibly corresponds to TRBD2 (5 bases). This CDR3 is 16 amino acids long. In germline, CDR1 is SGHRS, CDR2 YFSETQ.

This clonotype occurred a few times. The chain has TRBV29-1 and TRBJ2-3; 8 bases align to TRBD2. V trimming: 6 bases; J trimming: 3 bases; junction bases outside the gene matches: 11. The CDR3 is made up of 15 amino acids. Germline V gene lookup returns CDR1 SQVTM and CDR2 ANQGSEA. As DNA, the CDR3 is TGCAGCGTGTTAGCGGGGAGGGGCCTTACAGATACGCAGTATTTT. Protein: CSVLAGRGLTDTQYF.

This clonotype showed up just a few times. CDR3 sequence (DNA): TGCAGCGTTGACGGAGTTGGAAACACCATATATTTT. Its protein product is CSVDGVGNTIYF. V is TRBV29-1 and J is TRBJ1-3; D is unclear. Germline V gives CDR1 SQVTM, CDR2 ANQGSEA. There are 12 residues in the CDR3. V lost 3 bases and J lost 3, with 6 bases in between.

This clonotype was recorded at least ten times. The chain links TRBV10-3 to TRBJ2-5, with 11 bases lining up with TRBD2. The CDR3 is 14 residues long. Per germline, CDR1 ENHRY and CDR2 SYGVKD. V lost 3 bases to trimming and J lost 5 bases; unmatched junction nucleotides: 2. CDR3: CAISDTSGSETQYF. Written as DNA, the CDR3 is TGTGCCATCAGTGACACTAGCGGGAGCGAGACCCAGTACTTC.

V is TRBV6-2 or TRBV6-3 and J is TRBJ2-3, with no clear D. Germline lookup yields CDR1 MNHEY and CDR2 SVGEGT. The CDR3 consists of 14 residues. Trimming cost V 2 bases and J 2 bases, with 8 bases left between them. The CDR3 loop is CASSYGPHTDTQYF. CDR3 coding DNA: TGTGCCAGCAGTTACGGTCCACACACAGATACGCAGTATTTT.

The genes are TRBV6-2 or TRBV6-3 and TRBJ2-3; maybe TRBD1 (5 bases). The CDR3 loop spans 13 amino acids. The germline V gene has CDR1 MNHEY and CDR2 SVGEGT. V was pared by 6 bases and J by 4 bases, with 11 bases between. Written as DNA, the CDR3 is TGTGCCAGCAGGGTAGACAGTTCAGATACGCAGTATTTT. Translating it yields CASRVDSSDTQYF.